What follows are 19 T cell receptor beta chains derived from one specimen sequenced in a study of control samples from healthy donors and cancer patients. Profiled with immunoSEQ multiplex PCR; TCRdb holds only in-frame clones, not every one. In the table there are around 80,000 clones, 94% of which are singletons. Sequencing was done on a sample of blood. The receptor source for this set is a woman in her thirties in good health.

V and J are TRBV7-9 and TRBJ1-1, with D possibly matching TRBD1 (6 bases). The CDR3 consists of 17 residues. Per the germline V gene, CDR1 is SEHNR and CDR2 is FQNEAQ (reference sequence). V was pared by 1 base and J by 3 bases, with 18 bases between. The CDR3 region is CASSLVNLWPGDTEAFF. The CDR3 DNA sequence: TGTGCCAGCAGCTTAGTGAATCTGTGGCCAGGGGACACTGAAGCTTTCTTT.

The chain recombines TRBV19 with TRBJ2-2; D unclear. The CDR3 runs to 12 residues. CDR1 is LNHDA, CDR2 SQIVND, per germline (reference sequence). Trimming took off 7 bases at V and 3 bases at J, with 6 bases between the two ends. CDR3 amino acids: CASTPHTGELFF. The CDR3 DNA is TGTGCCAGTACCCCCCACACCGGGGAGCTGTTTTTT. The complete variable domain, with remaining parts taken from reference TRBV19 and TRBJ2-2, reads DGGITQSPKYLFRKEGQNVTLSCEQNLNHDAMYWYRQDPGQGLRLIYYSQIVNDFQKGDIAEGYSVSREKKESFPLTVTSAQKNPTAFYLCASTPHTGELFFGEGSRLTVL.

The rearrangement links TRBV7-3 to TRBJ2-1; possible D gene TRBD2, 6 bases. Germline-derived CDR1 and CDR2 are SGHTA and FQGTGA. This CDR3 is 14 amino acids long. Trimming cost V 0 bases and J 11 bases, with 14 bases left between them. The CDR3 region has the DNA TGTGCCAGCAGCTTAACAGCGGAGGGGAGGAAGCAGTTCTTC. Encoded protein: CASSLTAEGRKQFF.

V is TRBV19 and J is TRBJ1-5, with D perhaps TRBD1 (5 bases). CDR3 length equals 13 residues. V lost 3 bases, J lost 5 bases, and 8 bases lay in between. Germline assignment: CDR1 LNHDA and CDR2 SQIVND (reference sequence). CDR3 nucleotide sequence: TGTGCCAGTAGTATCCAGGGACATCAGCCCCAGCATTTT. This encodes CASSIQGHQPQHF.

The table lists this clone with a count of one. The chain combines TRBV4-1 with TRBJ2-3; 10 bases are shared with TRBD1. V lost 2 bases to trimming and J lost 4 bases; unmatched junction nucleotides: 3. Germline assignment: CDR1 MGHRA and CDR2 YSYEKL. The CDR3 is 15 amino acids. CDR3 sequence (DNA): TGCGCCAGCAGCCAACCGGGACAGGGGTCAGATACGCAGTATTTT. Translation gives CASSQPGQGSDTQYF.

The V and J genes are TRBV19 and TRBJ1-4, with D perhaps matching TRBD1 (5 bases). The CDR3 runs to 14 residues. V shed 1 base and J shed 7 bases, with 10 bases lying between them. The germline V gene has CDR1 LNHDA and CDR2 SQIVND (reference sequence). This CDR3 is CASSIGGAAEKLFF. Here the CDR3 DNA reads TGTGCCAGTAGTATAGGAGGGGCCGCTGAAAAACTGTTTTTT.

The gene calls are TRBV30 and TRBJ2-1; 10 bases are shared with TRBD2. With V trimmed by 2 bases and J by 7 bases, 5 bases remained unmatched. There are 14 residues in the CDR3. The germline gives CDR1 GTSNPN, CDR2 SVGIG (reference sequence). In nucleotides, the CDR3 is TGTGCCTGGAGTACCGGGACTAGCGCTAATGAGCAGTTCTTC. This gives the protein CAWSTGTSANEQFF.

V gene TRBV28 combines with J gene TRBJ1-5; D unresolved. This CDR3 has 15 amino acids. Germline V gene sequence: CDR1 MDHEN, CDR2 SYDVKM. V was shortened by 7 bases and J by 3 bases, with 16 bases between the two germline ends. The DNA for the CDR3 is TGTGCCAGCAAGCCGGGTCTAAGAGACAATCAGCCCCAGCATTTT. Protein: CASKPGLRDNQPQHF.

The chain joins TRBV15 to TRBJ2-2; the match to TRBD1 covers 7 bases. The trim removed 5 bases at V and 2 bases at J, leaving 8 bases unmatched. CDR3 length: 16 residues. CDR1 and CDR2 from the germline V gene are LNHNV and YYDKDF (reference sequence). CDR3 amino acids: CATSVDRDSNTGELFF. The CDR3 DNA reads TGTGCCACCAGCGTCGACCGGGACAGCAACACCGGGGAGCTGTTTTTT.

The chain joins TRBV11-2 to TRBJ2-3; 8 bases align to TRBD1. The CDR3 runs to 14 residues. Germline trimming cut 5 bases from V and 9 bases from J; bases unmatched to any gene: 10. Germline CDR1 SGHAT, CDR2 FQNNGV. The CDR3 DNA is TGTGCCAGCAGCGGGCAGGGGGCAGGAGACACGCAGTATTTT. The encoded protein is CASSGQGAGDTQYF.

The rearrangement uses TRBV7-8 and TRBJ2-5, with D tentatively TRBD1 or TRBD2 (5 bases each). V was shortened by 5 bases and J by 2 bases, with 15 bases between the two germline ends. This CDR3 has 15 amino acids. Germline CDR1 reads SGHVS; CDR2 reads FQNEAQ. Written as DNA, the CDR3 is TGTGCCAGCAGCCCCCGGGACCATATGCAAGAGACCCAGTACTTC. Its protein product is CASSPRDHMQETQYF.

The chain employs TRBV3-1 (or the pseudogene TRBV3-2) and TRBJ1-3; D is unresolved. The CDR3 has 15 amino acids. V dropped 1 base and J dropped 0 bases, with 7 bases sitting between them. Germline V gives CDR1 LGHDT, CDR2 YNNKEL (reference sequence). CDR3 amino acids: CASSQAPGSGNTIYF. Here the CDR3 DNA reads TGTGCCAGCAGCCAAGCCCCAGGCTCTGGAAACACCATATATTTT.

V gene TRBV10-2 combines with J gene TRBJ2-3; the D gene could be TRBD1 or TRBD2 (5 bases each). The germline V gene encodes CDR1 WSHSY and CDR2 SAAADI. The CDR3 length is 15 residues. Trimming shortened V by 4 bases and J by 0 bases, and 11 bases separated the two germline ends. The CDR3 here is CASSARDPSTDTQYF. CDR3 nucleotides: TGCGCCAGCAGTGCCAGGGACCCTAGCACAGATACGCAGTATTTT.

This sequence joins TRBV24-1 and TRBJ2-2, with D possibly TRBD1 on 6 matching bases. Germline loops: CDR1 KGHDR, CDR2 SFDVKD. The V gene lost 7 bases and the J gene lost 2 bases, with 10 bases spanning the gap. The CDR3 sequence is 14 residues long. The CDR3 protein is CATSGTLNTGELFF. The CDR3 DNA is TGTGCCACCAGCGGGACACTCAACACCGGGGAGCTGTTTTTT.

This clone was recorded a few times. In the same sample, other DNA sequences code for this CDR3. The CDR3 sequence: CAWSLGQNYGYTF. In nucleotides, the CDR3 is TGTGCCTGGAGTCTTGGACAAAACTATGGCTACACCTTC. V gene TRBV30 combines with J gene TRBJ1-2; tentatively, D is TRBD1 (5 bases). The ends were cut back, 2 bases at V and 2 bases at J, with 9 bases in the middle. The CDR3 has 13 residues. From germline, CDR1 is GTSNPN and CDR2 SVGIG (reference sequence).

The rearrangement uses TRBV15 and TRBJ2-5; the D is unclear. In germline, CDR1 is LNHNV, CDR2 YYDKDF (reference sequence). V was shortened by 4 bases and J by 5 bases, with 11 bases between the two germline ends. CDR3 length: 13 amino acids. This CDR3 is CATSNSPRETQYF. In DNA form, the CDR3 reads TGTGCCACCAGCAACTCGCCGAGGGAGACCCAGTACTTC.

This clone has more than one count but fewer than ten. The chain employs TRBV19 and TRBJ1-6; possibly TRBD1 for D (6 bases). CDR3 length: 15 amino acids. V gave up 4 bases and J gave up 14 bases, with 21 bases separating them. Germline CDR1 and CDR2: LNHDA and SQIVND (reference sequence). This CDR3 is CASSKFREGDQALHF. DNA for the CDR3: TGTGCCAGTAGTAAGTTTCGAGAGGGGGATCAGGCCCTCCACTTT.

The chain combines TRBV5-5 with TRBJ2-1; perhaps TRBD2 as D (5 bases). The CDR3 has 13 residues. Deletions cut 2 bases from V and 4 bases from J, with 7 bases between. CDR1 and CDR2 (germline): SGHKS, YYEKEE (reference sequence). CDR3 nucleotide sequence: TGTGCCAGCAGCTTACTAGTTTACAATGAGCAGTTCTTC. As protein: CASSLLVYNEQFF. Full variable domain (missing parts from reference TRBV5-5 and TRBJ2-1): DAGVTQSPTHLIKTRGQQVTLRCSPISGHKSVSWYQQVLGQGPQFIFQYYEKEERGRGNFPDRFSARQFPNYSSELNVNALLLGDSALYLCASSLLVYNEQFFGPGTRLTVL.

On this clone: The sample has other DNA sequences that encode this CDR3 too. The chain is built from TRBV7-9 and TRBJ1-4, with TRBD1 matching 7 bases. CDR3 length equals 15 residues. Germline V gives CDR1 SEHNR, CDR2 FQNEAQ (reference sequence). J was trimmed by 5 bases and V by 1 base; bases with no gene match: 4. CDR3: CASSLGGTVNEKLFF. The CDR3 DNA reads TGTGCCAGCAGCTTAGGCGGGACAGTAAATGAAAAACTGTTTTTT.